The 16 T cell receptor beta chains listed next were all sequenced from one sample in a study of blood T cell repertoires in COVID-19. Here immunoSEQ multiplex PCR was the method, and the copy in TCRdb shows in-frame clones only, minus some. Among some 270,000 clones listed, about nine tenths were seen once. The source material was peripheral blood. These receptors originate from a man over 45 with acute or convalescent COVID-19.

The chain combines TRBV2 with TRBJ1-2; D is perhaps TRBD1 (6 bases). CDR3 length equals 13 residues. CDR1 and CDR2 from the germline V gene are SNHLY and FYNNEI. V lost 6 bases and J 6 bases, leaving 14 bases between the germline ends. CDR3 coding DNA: TGTGCCAGCAGATGGGACAATGGTGATGGCTACACCTTC. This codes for CASRWDNGDGYTF.

In DNA, the CDR3 is TGTGCCAGCAGCTTACCTGGATTTTATGGGGGGACAGGGGGCTATGGCTACACCTTC. Amino acid sequence: CASSLPGFYGGTGGYGYTF. The rearrangement joins TRBV7-9 to TRBJ1-2, with 11 bases identical to TRBD1. Germline values: CDR1 SEHNR, CDR2 FQNEAQ (reference sequence). Germline trimming cut 2 bases from V and 4 bases from J; bases unmatched to any gene: 15. The CDR3 loop spans 19 amino acids.

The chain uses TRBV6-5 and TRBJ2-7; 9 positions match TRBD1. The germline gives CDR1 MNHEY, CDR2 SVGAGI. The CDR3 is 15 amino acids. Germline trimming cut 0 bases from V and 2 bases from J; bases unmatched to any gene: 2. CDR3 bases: TGTGCCAGCAGTTACTCCCGGACAGGGGCCTACGAGCAGTACTTC. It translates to CASSYSRTGAYEQYF.

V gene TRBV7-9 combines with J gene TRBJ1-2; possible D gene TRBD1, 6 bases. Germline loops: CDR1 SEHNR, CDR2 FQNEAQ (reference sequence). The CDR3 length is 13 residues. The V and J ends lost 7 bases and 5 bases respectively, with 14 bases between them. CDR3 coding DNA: TGTGCCAGCACTGGGGGGGCCGGTTATGGCTACACCTTC. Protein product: CASTGGAGYGYTF.

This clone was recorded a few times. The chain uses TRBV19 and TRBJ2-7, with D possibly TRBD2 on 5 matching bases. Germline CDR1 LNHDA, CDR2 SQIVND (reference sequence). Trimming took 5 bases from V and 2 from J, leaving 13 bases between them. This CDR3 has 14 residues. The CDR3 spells CASSVGIWTYEQYF. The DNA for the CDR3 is TGTGCCAGTAGTGTCGGGATCTGGACCTACGAGCAGTACTTC.

This chain's CDR3 is CASSPRLAGDLTGELFF. The CDR3 coding sequence is TGTGCCAGCAGCCCTCGCCTAGCGGGGGACCTGACCGGGGAGCTGTTTTTT. V gene TRBV11-3 combines with J gene TRBJ2-2; the match to TRBD2 covers 10 bases. V lost 5 bases, J lost 5 bases, and 11 bases stayed unmatched. This CDR3 has 17 amino acids. Germline CDR1 reads SGHNT; CDR2 reads YENEEA.

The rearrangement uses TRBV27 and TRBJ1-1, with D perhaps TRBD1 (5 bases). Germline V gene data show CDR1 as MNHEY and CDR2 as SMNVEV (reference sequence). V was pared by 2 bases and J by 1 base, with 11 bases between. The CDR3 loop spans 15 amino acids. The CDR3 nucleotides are TGTGCCAGCAGTTTAACGACAGTCTCGAACACTGAAGCTTTCTTT. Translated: CASSLTTVSNTEAFF.

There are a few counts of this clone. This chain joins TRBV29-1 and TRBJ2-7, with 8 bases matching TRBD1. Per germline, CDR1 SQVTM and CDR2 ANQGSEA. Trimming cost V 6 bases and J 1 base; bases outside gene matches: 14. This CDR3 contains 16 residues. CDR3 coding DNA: TGCAGCGTAAGAGACAGGGGAGGCATCTCTTCCTACGAGCAGTACTTC. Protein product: CSVRDRGGISSYEQYF.

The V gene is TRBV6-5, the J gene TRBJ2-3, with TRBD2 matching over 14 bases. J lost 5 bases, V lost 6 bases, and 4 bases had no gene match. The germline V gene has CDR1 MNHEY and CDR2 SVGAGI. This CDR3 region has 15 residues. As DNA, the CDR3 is TGTGCCAGCAGATGGGGGACTAGCGGGGGAGATACGCAGTATTTT. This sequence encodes CASRWGTSGGDTQYF.

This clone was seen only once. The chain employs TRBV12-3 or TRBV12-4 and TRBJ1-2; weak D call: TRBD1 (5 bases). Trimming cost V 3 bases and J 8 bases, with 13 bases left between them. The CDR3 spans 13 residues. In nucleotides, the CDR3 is TGTGCCAGCAGTTTTCTCTCAGGGCCGGGCTACACCTTC. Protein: CASSFLSGPGYTF.

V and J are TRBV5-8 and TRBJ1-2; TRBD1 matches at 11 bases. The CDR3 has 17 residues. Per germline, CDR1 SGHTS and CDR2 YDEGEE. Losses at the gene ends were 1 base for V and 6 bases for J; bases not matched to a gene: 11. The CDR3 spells CASSLTTWDRGNDGYTF. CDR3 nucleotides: TGTGCCAGCAGCTTGACCACTTGGGACAGGGGGAATGATGGCTACACCTTC.

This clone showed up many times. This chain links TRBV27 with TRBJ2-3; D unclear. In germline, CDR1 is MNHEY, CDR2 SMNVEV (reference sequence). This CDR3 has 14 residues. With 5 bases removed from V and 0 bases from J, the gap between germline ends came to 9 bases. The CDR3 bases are TGTGCCAGCAGTCCTCGACACAGCACAGATACGCAGTATTTT. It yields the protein CASSPRHSTDTQYF.

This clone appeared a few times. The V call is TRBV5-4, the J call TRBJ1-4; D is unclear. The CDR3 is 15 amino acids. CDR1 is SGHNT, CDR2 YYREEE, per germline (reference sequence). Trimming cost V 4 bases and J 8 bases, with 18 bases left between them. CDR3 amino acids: CASSNPGKGEEKLFF. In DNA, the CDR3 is TGTGCCAGCAGCAACCCGGGAAAAGGCGAAGAAAAACTGTTTTTT.

In DNA, the CDR3 is TGTGCCAGCAGCTCCGACTGGAACTACGAGCAGTACTTC. Its protein product is CASSSDWNYEQYF. The gene calls are TRBV5-6 and TRBJ2-7, with D uncertain. Germline loops: CDR1 SGHDT, CDR2 YYEEEE. The CDR3 is made up of 13 amino acids. Trimming cost V 3 bases and J 3 bases, with 10 bases left between them.

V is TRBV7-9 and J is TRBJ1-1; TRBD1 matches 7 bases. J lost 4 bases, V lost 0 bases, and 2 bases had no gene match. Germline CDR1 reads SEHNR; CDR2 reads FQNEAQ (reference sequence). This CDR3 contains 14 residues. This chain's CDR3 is CASSLATGSTEAFF. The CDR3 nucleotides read TGTGCCAGCAGCTTAGCGACAGGGTCCACTGAAGCTTTCTTT.

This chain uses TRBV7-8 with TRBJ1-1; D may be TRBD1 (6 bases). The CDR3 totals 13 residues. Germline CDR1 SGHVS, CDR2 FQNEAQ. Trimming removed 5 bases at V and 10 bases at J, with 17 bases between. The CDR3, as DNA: TGTGCCAGCAGCCTATGGAGGGAGGGGGGAGCTTTCTTT. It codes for CASSLWREGGAFF.